A single sample is the source of the 9 T cell receptor beta chains below, sequenced in a study of T cell repertoires in aging, cancer and after chemotherapy. A mixed TRB-A/B primer pool amplified rearranged TRB by multiplex touch-down PCR. Each CDR3 protein is one row after TCRdb ran MiXCR on the multiplex PCR reads. The sample includes about 2,900 distinct CDR3 sequences, over 25% of them seen just once. TCR beta rearrangements were amplified from peripheral blood genomic DNA. The sequencing sample was made of blood. These TCRs come from a human donor with a solid tumor.

This chain links TRBV6-2 or TRBV6-3 with TRBJ1-6; possible D gene TRBD1, 5 bases. Trimming shortened V by 5 bases and J by 9 bases, and 14 bases separated the two germline ends. There are 14 residues in the CDR3. The V gene's germline CDR1 is MNHEY and CDR2 SVGEGT. CDR3 nucleotides: TGTGCCAGCAGTCCCGGGACTGCGACTTCACCCCTCCACTTT. It specifies CASSPGTATSPLHF.

This sequence joins TRBV28 and TRBJ1-2; no clear D. This CDR3 comprises 12 residues. Deletions cut 4 bases from V and 5 bases from J, with 8 bases between. Germline loops: CDR1 MDHEN, CDR2 SYDVKM. The CDR3 region has the DNA TGTGCCAGCAGTTCCACAGCTTATGGCTACACCTTC. This translates into CASSSTAYGYTF.

The chain carries TRBV5-1 and TRBJ2-5, with D perhaps TRBD2 (5 bases). V lost 0 bases and J 1 base, leaving 13 bases between the germline ends. Germline V lookup: CDR1 SGHRS, CDR2 YFSETQ. The CDR3 has 16 residues. The CDR3 DNA is TGCGCCAGCAGCTTGGGGTGGGGTCGGGGCCAAGAGACCCAGTACTTC. It translates to CASSLGWGRGQETQYF.

This clonotype was seen only a few times. This chain uses TRBV6-1 with TRBJ1-2; D ambiguous. V was trimmed by 1 base and J by 6 bases, leaving 15 bases between them. The CDR3 contains 15 residues. Germline V gene lookup returns CDR1 MNHNS and CDR2 SASEGT. CDR3 region: CASSEVPGAGNGYTF. In DNA, the CDR3 is TGTGCCAGCAGTGAAGTTCCGGGTGCGGGGAATGGCTACACCTTC.

This clonotype appeared a few times. The V and J genes are TRBV5-1 and TRBJ1-2, with D uncertain. Trimming cost V 6 bases and J 2 bases, with 11 bases left between them. The CDR3 length is 13 residues. Germline assignment: CDR1 SGHRS and CDR2 YFSETQ. CDR3 coding DNA: TGCGCCAGCAAAACAAGGCAGAACTATGGCTACACCTTC. Amino acid sequence: CASKTRQNYGYTF.

The chain links TRBV29-1 to TRBJ1-3; tentatively, D is TRBD1 (6 bases). This CDR3 is 14 amino acids long. CDR1 SQVTM and CDR2 ANQGSEA come from the germline V gene. The V gene lost 7 bases and the J gene lost 0 bases, with 13 bases spanning the gap. The CDR3: CSAGTGISGNTIYF. CDR3 DNA: TGCAGCGCCGGAACAGGGATCTCTGGAAACACCATATATTTT.

The V and J genes are TRBV18 and TRBJ1-2, with D uncertain. Trimming left V 3 bases short and J 6 bases short, with 17 bases between. Germline-derived CDR1 and CDR2 are KGHSH and LQKENI. The CDR3 consists of 15 residues. The CDR3: CASSPSSTVVNGYTF. The CDR3 DNA is TGTGCCAGCTCACCGTCGAGCACGGTGGTGAATGGCTACACCTTC.

This clonotype was seen more than once but under ten times. The chain is built from TRBV30 and TRBJ1-2; perhaps TRBD1 as D (5 bases). CDR1 GTSNPN and CDR2 SVGIG come from the germline V gene (reference sequence). V dropped 8 bases and J dropped 2 bases, with 15 bases sitting between them. The CDR3 has 13 amino acids. The CDR3 is CAGDSHLNYGYTF. Here the CDR3 DNA reads TGTGCCGGAGACAGCCACTTAAACTATGGCTACACCTTC.

In its sample, this clonotype ranks as medium-sized. The chain couples TRBV19 to TRBJ1-2; no firm D call. The germline V gene encodes CDR1 LNHDA and CDR2 SQIVND (reference sequence). This CDR3 contains 18 residues. V lost 3 bases to trimming and J lost 6 bases, with 26 bases between them. CDR3 region: CASSMHGSTRNRADGYTF. CDR3 DNA: TGTGCCAGTAGTATGCACGGCAGCACCCGCAACCGGGCCGATGGCTACACCTTC.